Listed below are T cell receptor beta chains from one sample, sequenced in a study of shared clonotypes between healthy human individuals. The protocol was immunoSEQ multiplex PCR, while the TCRdb copy is restricted to in-frame clones and leaves out a portion. Of some 1 million clones listed, around four fifths are singletons. The sequenced material came from memory CD4+ T cells sorted from blood. These receptors were taken from a man between 18 and 29 years old in good health. The CDR3 runs from the conserved cysteine through the conserved F or W. The D gene is left open where the match is weak. Only part of the rows carry a size: once, few, many, or a class if the clone is expanded.

NA TRBJ2-1 TRBV15 NA CATSRGAKTQGEQFF TGTGCCACCAGCAGAGGGGCCAAAACCCAGGGTGAGCAGTTCTTC
NA TRBJ2-3 TRBV9 NA CASSIQGSGLDTQYF TGTGCCAGCTCAATACAGGGTAGCGGCCTGGATACGCAGTATTTT
TRBD1 TRBJ1-5 TRBV19 NA CASSITGATKQPQHF TGTGCCAGTAGTATAACAGGGGCCACGAAACAGCCCCAGCATTTT
TRBD1 TRBJ2-7 TRBV11-1 once CASSSSSGQGTEQYF TGTGCCAGCAGCTCTTCCTCGGGACAGGGGACCGAGCAGTACTTC
NA TRBJ2-7 TRBV30 NA CAWSAGRGYEQYF TGTGCCTGGAGTGCGGGCAGGGGTTACGAGCAGTACTTC
NA TRBJ1-1 TRBV6-1 NA CASSELRGYPTEAFF TGTGCCAGCAGTGAACTGAGGGGCTACCCCACTGAAGCTTTCTTT
NA TRBJ2-7 TRBV2 few CASSPIDRGFKNEQYF TGTGCCAGCAGCCCAATCGACAGAGGGTTTAAAAACGAGCAGTACTTC
TRBD1 TRBJ2-7 TRBV5-1 few CASSQGQKAYEQYF TGCGCCAGCAGCCAGGGACAGAAGGCCTACGAGCAGTACTTC
NA TRBJ1-3 TRBV9 many CASSVDQFSGNTIYF TGTGCCAGCAGCGTAGACCAGTTCTCTGGAAACACCATATATTTT
NA TRBJ1-5 TRBV2 NA CASSEVSSDQPQHF TGTGCCAGCAGTGAAGTATCCAGCGATCAGCCCCAGCATTTT
NA TRBJ2-4 TRBV6-6 NA CASTGGNIQYF TGTGCCAGCACCGGGGGAAACATTCAGTACTTC
TRBD2 TRBJ2-1 TRBV7-8 once CASSLAGLAGEKQFF TGTGCCAGCAGCTTAGCGGGACTAGCGGGAGAAAAGCAGTTCTTC
TRBD1 TRBJ2-7 TRBV19 NA CASSQTGSNYEQYF TGTGCCAGTAGCCAGACAGGGTCAAACTACGAGCAGTACTTC
NA TRBJ1-1 TRBV5-1 NA CASSLESQGVNTEAFF TGCGCCAGCAGCTTGGAGTCTCAGGGCGTGAACACTGAAGCTTTCTTT
TRBD2 TRBJ2-7 TRBV7-2 NA CASSLDTSGAYEQYF TGTGCCAGCAGCTTAGATACTAGCGGGGCCTACGAGCAGTACTTC
NA TRBJ2-5 TRBV5-1 NA CASSFIGAETQYF TGCGCCAGCAGCTTCATTGGTGCCGAGACCCAGTACTTC
TRBD1 TRBJ1-2 TRBV5-5 NA CASSSIKQGNYGYTF TGTGCCAGCAGCTCAATAAAACAGGGGAACTATGGCTACACCTTC
TRBD2 TRBJ2-3 TRBV13 NA CASSAGTSLDTQYF TGTGCCAGCAGCGCCGGGACTAGCTTAGATACGCAGTATTTT
TRBD2 TRBJ2-5 TRBV6-5 few CASSYRHGGGQETQYF TGTGCCAGCAGTTATCGGCATGGCGGGGGCCAAGAGACCCAGTACTTC
NA TRBJ2-5 TRBV5-1 NA CASSLGVETQYF TGCGCCAGCAGCTTGGGGGTTGAGACCCAGTACTTC
TRBD2 TRBJ2-4 TRBV11-2 NA CASSLTSGGVGAKNIQYF TGTGCCAGCAGCTTAACTAGCGGGGGGGTTGGAGCCAAAAACATTCAGTACTTC
TRBD2 TRBJ2-7 TRBV27 NA CASSPQGGWSSYEQYF TGTGCCAGCAGTCCGCAGGGAGGGTGGAGCTCCTACGAGCAGTACTTC
NA TRBJ1-1 TRBV27 few CASSALEGIEAFF TGTGCCAGCAGTGCTCTAGAGGGAATAGAGGCTTTCTTT
TRBD1 TRBJ2-5 TRBV5-4 NA CASSLRSTGSGETQYF TGTGCCAGCAGCTTGAGATCGACAGGGAGCGGAGAGACCCAGTACTTC
NA TRBJ1-1 TRBV6-5 NA CASSSLQPNTEAFF TGTGCCAGCAGTTCCCTGCAGCCCAACACTGAAGCTTTCTTT
NA TRBJ1-2 TRBV9 NA CASSVVTGRGGYTF TGTGCCAGCAGCGTAGTAACAGGGAGAGGTGGCTACACCTTC
NA TRBJ2-2 TRBV5-1 few CASQDGAGTNTGELFF TGCGCCAGCCAAGACGGGGCAGGGACGAACACCGGGGAGCTGTTTTTT
NA TRBJ1-1 TRBV6-1 NA CASSYHTEAFF TGTGCCAGCAGTTACCACACTGAAGCTTTCTTT
NA TRBJ2-5 TRBV11-2 NA CASSSARLQSVAETQYF TGTGCCAGCAGCTCCGCCCGGTTGCAATCCGTCGCGGAGACCCAGTACTTC
TRBD2 TRBJ2-1 TRBV5-4 NA CASSLAPTSGYNEQFF TGTGCCAGCAGCTTGGCTCCCACTAGCGGGTACAATGAGCAGTTCTTC
NA TRBJ2-1 TRBV28 NA CASIPPAGRSYNEQFF TGTGCCAGCATTCCCCCGGCTGGTCGGTCCTACAATGAGCAGTTCTTC
NA TRBJ2-2 TRBV6-1 NA CATRLQGYTGELFF TGTGCCACCCGGTTACAGGGTTACACCGGGGAGCTGTTTTTT
TRBD1 TRBJ2-1 TRBV19 NA CASTADRDNEQFF TGTGCCAGTACCGCGGACAGGGACAATGAGCAGTTCTTC
NA TRBJ1-2 TRBV30 NA CAWSVDPYGYTF TGTGCCTGGAGTGTGGATCCCTATGGCTACACCTTC
TRBD1 TRBJ2-7 TRBV11-2 NA CASRHGQGREQYF TGTGCCAGCAGGCACGGACAGGGTCGGGAGCAGTACTTC
NA TRBJ2-5 TRBV7-9 NA CASSLRAVQYF TGTGCCAGCAGCTTACGAGCGGTTCAGTACTTC
NA TRBJ1-1 TRBV27 NA CASSTKVLSTEAFF TGTGCCAGCAGTACGAAAGTTCTGAGCACTGAAGCTTTCTTT
NA TRBJ2-3 TRBV4-3 NA CASSQDHPGPDTQYF TGCGCCAGCAGCCAAGATCACCCGGGGCCAGATACGCAGTATTTT
NA TRBJ2-7 TRBV30 NA CAWSGVYEQYF TGTGCCTGGAGTGGAGTCTACGAGCAGTACTTC
TRBD1 TRBJ1-1 TRBV6-6 NA CASSLGQGEMGTEAFF TGTGCCAGCAGCCTAGGACAGGGGGAGATGGGCACTGAAGCTTTCTTT
TRBD2 TRBJ2-1 TRBV5-4 NA CASSLMIAGGYNEQFF TGTGCCAGCAGCTTGATGATAGCGGGGGGGTACAATGAGCAGTTCTTC
NA TRBJ2-7 TRBV19 NA CASSRGVAYEQYF TGTGCCAGTAGTAGGGGCGTAGCCTACGAGCAGTACTTC